This passage covers 8 T cell receptor beta chains from one sample sequenced in a study of T cells in localized non-small cell lung cancer. Profiling relied on immunoSEQ multiplex PCR, and the TCRdb table lists in-frame clones only, not all of them. The table includes over a thousand clones, 20% to 30% detected once. Sequenced material: normal lung tissue next to the tumor, taken before any cancer treatment. The receptors come from a woman aged 18-55 years with stage III lung adenocarcinoma.

The rearrangement joins TRBV30 to TRBJ2-7; D is ambiguous. V was clipped by 1 base and J by 3 bases, with 7 bases between them. The V gene's germline CDR1 is GTSNPN and CDR2 SVGIG (reference sequence). The CDR3 has 12 amino acids. CDR3 coding DNA: TGTGCCTGGAGTGGTCTGATCTACGAGCAGTACTTC. Residues: CAWSGLIYEQYF.

This clone was observed a few times. V usage is TRBV6-8 and J usage is TRBJ2-2; D is uncertain. CDR3 size: 13 residues. Germline V gene sequence: CDR1 MNHGY, CDR2 SAAAGT. The V gene lost 10 bases and the J gene lost 6 bases, with 15 bases spanning the gap. CDR3 sequence reads: CATARVGAGELFF. The CDR3 DNA reads as TGTGCCACAGCAAGGGTGGGCGCCGGGGAGCTGTTTTTT.

This clone was picked up one time. This chain links TRBV18 with TRBJ1-1; 7 bases are a match to TRBD1. Trimming took 3 bases from V and 6 from J; bases not matched to a gene: 4. CDR1 is KGHSH and CDR2 is LQKENI in the germline V gene. CDR3 size: 13 residues. CDR3 sequence reads: CASSPRDRSEAFF. The DNA of the CDR3 is TGTGCCAGCTCACCTCGGGACAGATCTGAAGCTTTCTTT.

This clone was counted only a few times. CDR3 loop: CSVEEGGSNEQFF. CDR3 nucleotide sequence: TGCAGCGTTGAAGAGGGCGGGTCCAATGAGCAGTTCTTC. The rearrangement joins TRBV29-1 to TRBJ2-1; D is possibly TRBD2 (5 bases). The CDR3 spans 13 residues. CDR1 is SQVTM, CDR2 ANQGSEA, per germline. The V end lost 0 bases, the J end lost 6 bases, and 9 bases lay between the germline ends.

V gene TRBV11-3 combines with J gene TRBJ2-1, with 12 bases lining up with TRBD2. Germline V lookup: CDR1 SGHNT, CDR2 YENEEA. V shed 5 bases and J 7 bases; nucleotides not matched to a gene: 6. This CDR3 has 15 residues. CDR3 sequence (DNA): TGTGCCAGCAGCCCTAGGACTAGCGGGGTGAATGAGCAGTTCTTC. It specifies CASSPRTSGVNEQFF.

This clone was seen a few times. The chain employs TRBV30 and TRBJ1-2; 10 bases agree with TRBD1. Trimming took 2 bases from V and 2 from J; bases not matched to a gene: 11. CDR1 GTSNPN and CDR2 SVGIG come from the germline V gene (reference sequence). This CDR3 spans 17 amino acids. As DNA, the CDR3 is TGTGCCTGGAGTCTCTGGGACAGGGGCGATGAAAACTATGGCTACACCTTC. Translation gives CAWSLWDRGDENYGYTF.

The CDR3 nucleotides are TGTGCCAGCAGCTCATCCTTAGCCAAAAACATTCAGTACTTC. Its protein is CASSSSLAKNIQYF. The rearrangement uses TRBV7-6 and TRBJ2-4; D unresolved. Germline V CDR1 and CDR2: SGHVS, FNYEAQ. This CDR3 has 14 amino acids. V lost 4 bases, J lost 0 bases, and 7 bases lay in between. The variable domain in full, completed from reference TRBV7-6 and TRBJ2-4, reads GAGVSQSPRYKVTKRGQDVALRCDPISGHVSLYWYRQALGQGPEFLTYFNYEAQQDKSGLPNDRFSAERPEGSISTLTIQRTEQRDSAMYRCASSSSLAKNIQYFGAGTRLSVL.

This clone was found a few times. This chain links TRBV19 with TRBJ2-1; no clear D gene. Germline CDR1 LNHDA, CDR2 SQIVND (reference sequence). CDR3 size: 15 residues. The ends were cut back, 1 base at V and 5 bases at J, with 12 bases in the middle. The CDR3 sequence: CASSIGILEHNEQFF. Written as DNA, the CDR3 is TGTGCCAGTAGTATAGGAATTTTGGAGCACAATGAGCAGTTCTTC.